The clone carrying this T cell receptor beta chain was seen only once. Its antigen is not identified. Sorted subsets were amplified in replicate PCRs using 200 ng DNA, approximately 30,000 T cell genomes. Method: immunoSEQ multiplex PCR; TCRdb's copy keeps in-frame clones and lacks some. The sample contains about 690,000 clones, 90% of which appear only once. CDR3 size: 14 residues. Germline CDR1 and CDR2: LNHDA and SQIVND (reference sequence). The V end was cut by 2 bases, the J end by 6 bases, with 11 bases between. The source of the sample is a study of shared clonotypes between healthy human individuals. General study points: Clonotypes shared by all four donors outscored non-shared clonotypes in generation probability. Naive CD4 clonotypes were shared across a handful of donors at roughly 5.3%. Clonotype sharing levels among donors were expected to vary with sequencing depth.

Sequenced material: memory CD8+ T cells from PBMCs. Subset: CD45RO+ cells pooled with CCR7-negative TemRA cells. The sequence was collected from a man in his late teens or twenties in good health. Some clones in this sample may be carry-over from other donors' samples. This chain joins TRBV19 and TRBJ1-5; no firm D call. Here the CDR3 reads CASSIKGYGQPQHF. In nucleotides, the CDR3 is TGTGCCAGTAGTATAAAAGGGTACGGTCAGCCCCAGCATTTT.